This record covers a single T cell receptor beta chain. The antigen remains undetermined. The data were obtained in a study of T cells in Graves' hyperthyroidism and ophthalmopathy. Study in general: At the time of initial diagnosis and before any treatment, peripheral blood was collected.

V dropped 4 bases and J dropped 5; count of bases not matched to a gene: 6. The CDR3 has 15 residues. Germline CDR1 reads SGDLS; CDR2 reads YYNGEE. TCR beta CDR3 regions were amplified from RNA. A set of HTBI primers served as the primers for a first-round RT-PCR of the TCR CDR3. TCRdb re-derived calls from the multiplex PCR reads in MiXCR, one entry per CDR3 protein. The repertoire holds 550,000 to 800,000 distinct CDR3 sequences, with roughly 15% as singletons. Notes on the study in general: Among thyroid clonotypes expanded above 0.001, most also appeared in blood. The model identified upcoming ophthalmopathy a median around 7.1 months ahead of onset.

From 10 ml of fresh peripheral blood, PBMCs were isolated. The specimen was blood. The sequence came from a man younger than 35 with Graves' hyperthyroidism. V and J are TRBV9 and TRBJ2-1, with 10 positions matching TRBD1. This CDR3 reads CASSLRTGGNNEQFF. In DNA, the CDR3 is TGTGCCAGCAGCTTGCGGACAGGGGGAAACAATGAGCAGTTCTTC.